Below, 3 T cell receptor beta chains from the same sample are listed, as sequenced in a study of blood T cells in healthy people across ages. Alongside a J-beta primer mix, a sample-barcoded 5' primer served in a second PCR lasting about 7 to 11 cycles. TCRdb fed the 5' RACE reads into MiXCR, producing one record per CDR3 protein. The profile shows around 790,000 distinct CDR3 sequences, under 45% of them singletons. Material: blood. The receptors come from a man aged 55 to 70 in good health.

This chain links TRBV18 with TRBJ2-5; TRBD1 aligns across 12 bases. Germline-derived CDR1 and CDR2 are KGHSH and LQKENI. Germline trimming cut 4 bases from V and 3 bases from J; bases unmatched to any gene: 12. This CDR3 spans 18 amino acids. The CDR3 loop is CASSRRGTGGELEETQYF. The CDR3 DNA reads as TGTGCCAGCTCACGACGGGGGACAGGGGGCGAACTGGAAGAGACCCAGTACTTC.

This clonotype was observed many times. J is TRBJ2-3 and V is TRBV18; TRBD1 aligns across 8 bases. Germline V lookup: CDR1 KGHSH, CDR2 LQKENI. The trim removed 3 bases at V and 4 bases at J, leaving 6 bases unmatched. This CDR3 is built from 15 residues. The CDR3 sequence: CASSPFRGRPDTQYF. CDR3 DNA sequence: TGTGCCAGCTCACCGTTCAGGGGGCGTCCAGATACGCAGTATTTT.

This clonotype was picked up a small number of times. This chain uses TRBV3-1 with TRBJ1-2; D not resolved. Germline-derived CDR1 and CDR2 are LGHDT and YNNKEL (reference sequence). V was shortened by 5 bases and J by 4 bases, with 8 bases between the two germline ends. This CDR3 is built from 12 residues. This CDR3 reads CASSARTYGYTF. CDR3 sequence (DNA): TGTGCCAGCAGCGCACGAACCTATGGCTACACCTTC.